A single sample gave rise to the 3 T cell receptor beta chains below, sequenced in a study of T-cell reconstitution after alpha-beta-depleted transplantation in children. Using unique molecular identifiers, the investigators prepared the TCRbeta library. Each CDR3 protein gets one entry after TCRdb re-called the PCR reads with MiXCR. The table includes about 20,000 distinct CDR3 sequences, approximately 10% detected once. The sample consisted of PBMCs from the stem cell graft donor, taken from the stem cell graft. These receptors all come from a human donor who donated a stem cell graft to a child with chronic granulomatous disease.

This clonotype was observed at least ten times. V is TRBV21-1 and J is TRBJ2-7; TRBD1 was called by the table and not checked on the DNA. TRBV21-1 is described as a pseudogene. This CDR3 has 14 amino acids. The CDR3 protein is CASSKALGQYEQYF. The DNA of the CDR3 is TGTGCCAGCAGCAAAGCCTTAGGACAGTACGAGCAGTACTTC.

This clonotype showed up many times. The chain combines TRBV5-1 with TRBJ1-2, with 10 bases identical to TRBD1. Germline CDR1 and CDR2: SGHRS and YFSETQ. The V gene end was trimmed by 4 bases and the J gene end by 8 bases; junction bases not matched to a gene: 11. The CDR3 totals 15 residues. The CDR3: CASSKQPGTGDGYTF. The DNA for the CDR3 is TGCGCCAGCAGCAAACAGCCCGGGACAGGGGACGGCTACACCTTC.

This clonotype appeared many times. This rearrangement joins TRBV9 to TRBJ2-3; TRBD2 aligns across 7 bases. From germline, CDR1 is SGDLS and CDR2 YYNGEE. The CDR3 has 15 residues. J gave up 4 bases and V 1 base, and 6 bases lay outside the gene matches. For the CDR3, the DNA is TGTGCCAGCAGCGTATCTGGACTAGAGGCAGATACGCAGTATTTT. Its protein product is CASSVSGLEADTQYF. The full variable domain, completed using reference TRBV9 and TRBJ2-3, is DSGVTQTPKHLITATGQRVTLRCSPRSGDLSVYWYQQSLDQGLQFLIQYYNGEERAKGNILERFSAQQFPDLHSELNLSSLELGDSALYFCASSVSGLEADTQYFGPGTRLTVL.